This T cell receptor beta chain was observed in a study of T cells in Graves' hyperthyroidism and ophthalmopathy. Study-level information: Peripheral blood was collected at initial diagnosis, before any treatment. General study points: In the blood, most expanded thyroid clonotypes above 0.001 appeared as well.

Stable disease denoted Graves' hyperthyroidism without ophthalmopathy progression within 18 months. Patients having uncontrolled infection, another autoimmune disease, pregnancy or lactation were not included. Amplification of TCR beta CDR3 regions was performed using RNA transcripts as template. First-round RT-PCR with HTBI primers amplified the TCR CDR3 region. One entry per CDR3 protein, called by TCRdb with MiXCR from the multiplex PCR reads. The table includes a few hundred thousand distinct CDR3 sequences, around 15% detected once. The table lists this clonotype with a few counts. What it binds is not known. Per the germline V gene, CDR1 is KGHSH and CDR2 is LQKENI. V was clipped by 3 bases and J by 0 bases, with 6 bases between them. This CDR3 contains 14 residues.

The origin of this receptor is a woman between 18 and 30 years old with Graves' hyperthyroidism. The sample was blood. The V gene is TRBV18, the J gene TRBJ1-5; D is unclear. The CDR3 reads CASSPTSSNQPQHF. The CDR3 bases are TGTGCCAGCTCACCGACATCTAGCAATCAGCCCCAGCATTTT.